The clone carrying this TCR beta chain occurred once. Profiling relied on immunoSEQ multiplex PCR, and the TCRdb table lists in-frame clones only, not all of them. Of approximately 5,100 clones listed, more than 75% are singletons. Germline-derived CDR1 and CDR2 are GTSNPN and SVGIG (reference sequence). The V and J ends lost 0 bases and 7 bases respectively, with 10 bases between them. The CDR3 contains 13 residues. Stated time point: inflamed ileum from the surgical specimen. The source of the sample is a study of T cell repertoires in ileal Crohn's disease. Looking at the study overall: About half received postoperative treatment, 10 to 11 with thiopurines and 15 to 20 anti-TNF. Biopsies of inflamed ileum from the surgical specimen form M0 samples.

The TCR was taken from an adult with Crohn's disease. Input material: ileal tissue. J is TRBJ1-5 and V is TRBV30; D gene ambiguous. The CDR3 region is CAWSVQRDQPQHF. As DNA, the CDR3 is TGTGCCTGGAGTGTACAACGTGACCAGCCCCAGCATTTT.